This is a list of T cell receptor beta chains from one sample in a study of T cells after yellow fever vaccination. TCRdb fed the 5' RACE reads into MiXCR, producing one record per CDR3 protein. The repertoire includes about 22,000 distinct CDR3 sequences, 4% to 6% of them detected once, and approximately 20% sits in the top ten. The material sequenced was PBMCs, either bulk or a sorted T-cell subset (CD4+, CD8+, memory, or dextramer-sorted; not recorded which), taken 45 days after the first yellow fever vaccination. Source of these receptors: a man between 18 and 35 years old who received the YFV17D yellow fever vaccine. Both conserved end residues are part of each CDR3. D genes are given only for firm matches. A row's size may be missing; if present it is once, few, many or a size class.

v_call: TRBV14; clone_size: many; j_call: TRBJ2-1; d_call: TRBD2; cdr3_aa: CASSQGTGGLDNEQFF; cdr3_nt: TGTGCCAGCAGCCAAGGGACGGGGGGGCTTGACAATGAGCAGTTCTTC
v_call: TRBV7-2; clone_size: few; j_call: TRBJ2-3; d_call: TRBD2; cdr3_aa: CASSSGGGDTQYF; cdr3_nt: TGTGCCAGCAGTAGCGGGGGGGGAGATACGCAGTATTTT
v_call: TRBV7-3; clone_size: many; j_call: TRBJ2-3; d_call: NA; cdr3_aa: CASSRGADTQYF; cdr3_nt: TGTGCCAGCTCCCGTGGAGCGGATACGCAGTATTTT
v_call: TRBV20-1; clone_size: few; j_call: TRBJ2-6; d_call: NA; cdr3_aa: CSANLGGANVLTF; cdr3_nt: TGCAGTGCAAACCTGGGGGGGGCCAACGTCCTGACTTTC
v_call: TRBV13; clone_size: many; j_call: TRBJ2-5; d_call: TRBD2; cdr3_aa: CASRTSGGLETQYF; cdr3_nt: TGTGCCAGCAGGACTAGCGGGGGGCTCGAGACCCAGTACTTC
v_call: TRBV5-1; clone_size: many; j_call: TRBJ1-2; d_call: NA; cdr3_aa: CASSVNVQLSMVGYTF; cdr3_nt: TGCGCCAGCAGTGTAAACGTCCAGCTCTCTATGGTAGGCTACACCTTC
v_call: TRBV6-4; clone_size: many; j_call: TRBJ2-3; d_call: TRBD2; cdr3_aa: CASSDRGGSTDTQYF; cdr3_nt: TGTGCCAGCAGTGACCGGGGGGGGAGCACAGATACGCAGTATTTT
v_call: TRBV18; clone_size: many; j_call: TRBJ1-2; d_call: NA; cdr3_aa: CASSLTSTVRPNYGYTF; cdr3_nt: TGTGCCAGCTCGCTAACCTCGACAGTGCGCCCTAACTATGGCTACACCTTC
v_call: TRBV6-5; clone_size: many; j_call: TRBJ2-5; d_call: TRBD2; cdr3_aa: CASSYTGLAGPQTQYF; cdr3_nt: TGTGCCAGCAGTTACACGGGACTAGCGGGACCACAGACCCAGTACTTC
v_call: TRBV29-1; clone_size: many; j_call: TRBJ2-3; d_call: TRBD1; cdr3_aa: CSVETWDRGLLAQDTQYF; cdr3_nt: TGCAGCGTTGAGACTTGGGACAGGGGACTCCTAGCACAAGATACGCAGTATTTT
v_call: TRBV12-3/TRBV12-4; clone_size: many; j_call: TRBJ1-6; d_call: NA; cdr3_aa: CASSSLLRVAPLHF; cdr3_nt: TGTGCCAGCAGTTCACTCCTCAGGGTTGCACCCCTCCACTTT
v_call: TRBV3-1; clone_size: NA; j_call: TRBJ1-3; d_call: NA; cdr3_aa: CASSQVGNTIYF; cdr3_nt: TGTGCCAGCAGCCAAGTCGGAAACACCATATATTTT
v_call: TRBV20-1; clone_size: many; j_call: TRBJ2-5; d_call: NA; cdr3_aa: CSAPSGSDSQETQYF; cdr3_nt: TGCAGTGCCCCCTCCGGGTCAGATTCCCAAGAGACCCAGTACTTC
v_call: TRBV27; clone_size: many; j_call: TRBJ2-3; d_call: TRBD2; cdr3_aa: CASSTGSGGARADTQYF; cdr3_nt: TGTGCCAGCAGTACCGGGAGCGGGGGGGCCAGGGCAGATACGCAGTATTTT
v_call: TRBV5-8; clone_size: few; j_call: TRBJ2-3; d_call: TRBD2; cdr3_aa: CASSLYLAGTDTQYF; cdr3_nt: TGTGCCAGCAGCTTGTACCTAGCGGGCACAGATACGCAGTATTTT
v_call: TRBV20-1; clone_size: many; j_call: TRBJ1-3; d_call: NA; cdr3_aa: CSARDSRNSGNTIYF; cdr3_nt: TGCAGTGCTAGAGATAGCCGGAACTCTGGAAACACCATATATTTT
v_call: TRBV4-3; clone_size: many; j_call: TRBJ2-1; d_call: NA; cdr3_aa: CASSQDALAYEQFF; cdr3_nt: TGCGCCAGCAGCCAAGATGCCCTAGCCTATGAGCAGTTCTTC
v_call: TRBV6-2/TRBV6-3; clone_size: many; j_call: TRBJ2-1; d_call: TRBD2; cdr3_aa: CASSLTSGSYNEQFF; cdr3_nt: TGTGCCAGCAGTTTGACTAGCGGCTCCTACAATGAGCAGTTCTTC
v_call: TRBV12-3/TRBV12-4; clone_size: many; j_call: TRBJ2-1; d_call: NA; cdr3_aa: CASSTQGPGNEQFF; cdr3_nt: TGTGCCAGCAGTACGCAAGGCCCGGGGAATGAGCAGTTCTTC
v_call: TRBV19; clone_size: many; j_call: TRBJ1-2; d_call: NA; cdr3_aa: CASSDRKRDGYTF; cdr3_nt: TGTGCCAGTAGTGATCGGAAGCGGGATGGCTACACCTTC
v_call: TRBV3-1; clone_size: many; j_call: TRBJ1-2; d_call: NA; cdr3_aa: CASSRSPKTGSANYGYTF; cdr3_nt: TGTGCCAGCAGTCGATCCCCCAAAACAGGGTCGGCTAACTATGGCTACACCTTC
v_call: TRBV10-2; clone_size: many; j_call: TRBJ1-6; d_call: NA; cdr3_aa: CASSVLAPNNSPLHF; cdr3_nt: TGCGCCAGCAGTGTTCTTGCACCCAATAATTCACCCCTCCACTTT
v_call: TRBV6-2/TRBV6-3; clone_size: many; j_call: TRBJ2-2; d_call: NA; cdr3_aa: CASREGREATGELFF; cdr3_nt: TGTGCCAGCAGAGAGGGTAGGGAGGCCACCGGGGAGCTGTTTTTT
v_call: TRBV5-4; clone_size: many; j_call: TRBJ1-2; d_call: TRBD1; cdr3_aa: CASSFGQGDGYTF; cdr3_nt: TGTGCCAGCAGCTTCGGACAGGGGGACGGCTACACCTTC
v_call: TRBV5-1; clone_size: many; j_call: TRBJ1-1; d_call: NA; cdr3_aa: CASSLGQIMNTEAFF; cdr3_nt: TGCGCCAGCAGCCTCGGACAGATTATGAACACTGAAGCTTTCTTT
v_call: TRBV6-4; clone_size: many; j_call: TRBJ1-1; d_call: NA; cdr3_aa: CASSDSIERVGEAFF; cdr3_nt: TGTGCCAGCAGTGACTCGATTGAAAGGGTCGGTGAAGCTTTCTTT
v_call: TRBV7-8; clone_size: many; j_call: TRBJ1-2; d_call: TRBD1; cdr3_aa: CASSLVSLGRFLTGPGGGYTF; cdr3_nt: TGTGCCAGCAGCTTGGTTTCGTTGGGCAGATTTTTGACAGGGCCTGGGGGTGGCTACACCTTC
v_call: TRBV4-2; clone_size: NA; j_call: TRBJ1-5; d_call: NA; cdr3_aa: CARGPGLLGAQHF; cdr3_nt: TGTGCCAGGGGCCCGGGTCTTTTAGGGGCCCAGCATTTT
v_call: TRBV28; clone_size: many; j_call: TRBJ2-2; d_call: NA; cdr3_aa: CASGGQPGELFF; cdr3_nt: TGTGCCAGCGGAGGACAGCCCGGGGAGCTGTTTTTT
v_call: TRBV19; clone_size: NA; j_call: TRBJ2-2; d_call: TRBD2; cdr3_aa: CASHRGPGRGANGELFF; cdr3_nt: TGTGCCAGTCACCGGGGGCCCGGGAGGGGCGCCAACGGGGAGCTGTTTTTT
v_call: TRBV29-1; clone_size: NA; j_call: TRBJ2-3; d_call: TRBD2; cdr3_aa: CSVDASGGGVIGTDTQYF; cdr3_nt: TGCAGCGTTGACGCTAGCGGGGGGGGGGTAATCGGGACAGATACGCAGTATTTT
v_call: TRBV6-2/TRBV6-3; clone_size: many; j_call: TRBJ2-5; d_call: TRBD2; cdr3_aa: CASSYTGGGAVETQYF; cdr3_nt: TGTGCCAGCAGTTACACTGGCGGGGGGGCGGTAGAGACCCAGTACTTC
v_call: TRBV6-5; clone_size: many; j_call: TRBJ1-6; d_call: TRBD1; cdr3_aa: CASSYAQGVSPLHF; cdr3_nt: TGTGCCAGCAGTTACGCACAGGGGGTCTCACCCCTCCACTTT
v_call: TRBV5-6; clone_size: once; j_call: TRBJ1-2; d_call: NA; cdr3_aa: CARSPGPTGTGSNYGYTF; cdr3_nt: TGTGCCAGGAGCCCCGGGCCCACCGGGACTGGATCTAACTATGGCTACACCTTC
v_call: TRBV6-5; clone_size: NA; j_call: TRBJ1-3; d_call: TRBD1; cdr3_aa: CASSYYSTGAGNTIYF; cdr3_nt: TGTGCCAGCAGTTACTACTCCACAGGGGCGGGAAACACCATATATTTT
v_call: TRBV20-1; clone_size: many; j_call: TRBJ1-1; d_call: TRBD1; cdr3_aa: CSARDRSRGTAEAFF; cdr3_nt: TGCAGTGCTAGAGATCGATCTAGGGGGACAGCTGAAGCTTTCTTT
v_call: TRBV9; clone_size: medium-sized; j_call: TRBJ1-1; d_call: NA; cdr3_aa: CASSVEGELNTEAFF; cdr3_nt: TGTGCCAGCAGCGTAGAAGGAGAACTGAACACTGAAGCTTTCTTT
v_call: TRBV19; clone_size: few; j_call: TRBJ2-1; d_call: TRBD2; cdr3_aa: CASSISSGDYNEQFF; cdr3_nt: TGTGCCAGTAGTATTTCTAGCGGGGATTACAATGAGCAGTTCTTC
v_call: TRBV12-3/TRBV12-4; clone_size: many; j_call: TRBJ2-5; d_call: TRBD1; cdr3_aa: CASSRGQEETQYF; cdr3_nt: TGTGCCAGCAGCCGCGGACAGGAAGAGACCCAGTACTTC
v_call: TRBV20-1; clone_size: many; j_call: TRBJ1-5; d_call: TRBD1; cdr3_aa: CSAKQGAGQPQHF; cdr3_nt: TGCAGTGCCAAACAGGGGGCGGGTCAGCCCCAGCATTTT
v_call: TRBV15; clone_size: many; j_call: TRBJ1-2; d_call: NA; cdr3_aa: CATSREEYGYTF; cdr3_nt: TGTGCCACCAGCAGAGAAGAATATGGCTACACCTTC
v_call: TRBV5-4; clone_size: NA; j_call: TRBJ2-2; d_call: NA; cdr3_aa: CASSLLQTNTGELFF; cdr3_nt: TGTGCCAGCAGCTTGCTACAGACGAACACCGGGGAGCTGTTTTTT
v_call: TRBV12-3/TRBV12-4; clone_size: many; j_call: TRBJ2-1; d_call: TRBD1; cdr3_aa: CASSFGGTGYNEQFF; cdr3_nt: TGTGCCAGCAGTTTTGGTGGGACAGGCTACAATGAGCAGTTCTTC
v_call: TRBV7-2; clone_size: many; j_call: TRBJ1-2; d_call: NA; cdr3_aa: CASSLLVRNYGYTF; cdr3_nt: TGTGCCAGCAGCTTATTAGTCAGGAACTATGGCTACACCTTC
v_call: TRBV20-1; clone_size: few; j_call: TRBJ2-7; d_call: NA; cdr3_aa: CSAGATGLLGGFYEQYF; cdr3_nt: TGCAGTGCAGGAGCGACAGGCCTTCTTGGTGGGTTCTACGAGCAGTACTTC
v_call: TRBV7-3; clone_size: many; j_call: TRBJ1-1; d_call: NA; cdr3_aa: CASSGGREDTEAFF; cdr3_nt: TGTGCCAGCAGCGGAGGTAGGGAGGACACTGAAGCTTTCTTT
v_call: TRBV25-1; clone_size: many; j_call: TRBJ1-3; d_call: TRBD1; cdr3_aa: CASRPGGSGNTIYF; cdr3_nt: TGTGCCAGCAGGCCAGGGGGCTCTGGAAACACCATATATTTT
v_call: TRBV7-6; clone_size: many; j_call: TRBJ1-2; d_call: NA; cdr3_aa: CASSLERGRGYTF; cdr3_nt: TGTGCCAGCAGCTTAGAGCGGGGTAGAGGCTACACCTTC
v_call: TRBV20-1; clone_size: many; j_call: TRBJ2-3; d_call: NA; cdr3_aa: CSATATDTQYF; cdr3_nt: TGCAGTGCTACGGCCACAGATACGCAGTATTTT
v_call: TRBV7-2; clone_size: few; j_call: TRBJ1-4; d_call: TRBD1; cdr3_aa: CASSRTGTNEKLFF; cdr3_nt: TGTGCCAGCAGTAGGACAGGGACTAATGAAAAACTGTTTTTT
v_call: TRBV5-4; clone_size: many; j_call: TRBJ2-5; d_call: TRBD2; cdr3_aa: CASSLGGSGGQETQYF; cdr3_nt: TGTGCCAGCAGCTTGGGGGGTAGCGGGGGCCAAGAGACCCAGTACTTC
v_call: TRBV18; clone_size: NA; j_call: TRBJ2-7; d_call: NA; cdr3_aa: CASSLRTYEQYF; cdr3_nt: TGTGCCAGCTCACTGCGCACCTACGAGCAGTACTTC
v_call: TRBV15; clone_size: many; j_call: TRBJ1-5; d_call: NA; cdr3_aa: CATSGGGHRINQPQHF; cdr3_nt: TGTGCCACCAGCGGGGGGGGACACCGGATTAATCAGCCCCAGCATTTT